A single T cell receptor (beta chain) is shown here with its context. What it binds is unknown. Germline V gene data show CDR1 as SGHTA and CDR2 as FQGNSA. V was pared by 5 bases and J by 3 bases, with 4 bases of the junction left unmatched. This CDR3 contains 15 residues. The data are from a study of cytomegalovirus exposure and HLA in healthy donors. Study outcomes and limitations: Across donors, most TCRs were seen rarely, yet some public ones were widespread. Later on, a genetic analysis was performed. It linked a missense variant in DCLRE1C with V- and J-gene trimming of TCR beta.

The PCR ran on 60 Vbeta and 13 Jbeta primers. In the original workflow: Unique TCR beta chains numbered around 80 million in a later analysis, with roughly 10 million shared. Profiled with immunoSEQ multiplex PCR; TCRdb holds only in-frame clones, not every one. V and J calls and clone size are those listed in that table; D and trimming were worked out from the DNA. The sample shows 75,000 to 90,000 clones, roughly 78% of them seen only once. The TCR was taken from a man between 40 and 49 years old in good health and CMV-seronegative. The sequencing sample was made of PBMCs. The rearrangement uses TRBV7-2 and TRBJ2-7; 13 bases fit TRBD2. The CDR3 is CASSMTSGGIYEQYF. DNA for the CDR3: TGTGCCAGCAGCATGACTAGCGGGGGGATCTACGAGCAGTACTTC.